This T cell receptor (beta chain) stems from a study of HIV-infected patients and healthy controls. Findings and limits, study-wide: CMV-associated CDR3s mostly grew nonsignificantly during therapy, while HIV-associated CDR3s declined significantly. In healthy controls, MAIT alpha CDR3s were common; in HIV+ repertoires, severely depleted. Mean usage of eight alpha and eight beta V genes differed significantly in HIV-infected patients versus controls.

The repertoire came from unfractionated whole blood and reflected all unsorted peripheral T cells. The RNA source was a roughly 2.5 ml peripheral blood draw. This clonotype was seen many times. Its target is not known. Reverse transcription used around 500 ng RNA and constant-region primers for alpha and beta. Alpha and beta chain libraries were made separately by chain-specific third strand synthesis with multiplexing indices. TCRdb reanalysed the 5' RACE reads using MiXCR and keeps one entry per CDR3 protein. The table records roughly 10,000 distinct CDR3 sequences, 8% to 8.5% of them present only once. This sequence originates from an adult in good health. Specimen: blood.

The CDR3 region has the DNA TGCAGTGCTAGAGAGCCTCTCGGGGGAAATCAGCCCCAGCATTTT. It translates to CSAREPLGGNQPQHF. The V and J genes are TRBV20-1 and TRBJ1-5; the D gene is possibly TRBD1 (5 bases). Deletions cut 0 bases from V and 4 bases from J, with 13 bases between. This CDR3 has 15 amino acids. Germline CDR1 DFQATT, CDR2 SNEGSKA (reference sequence).